This is a list of T cell receptor beta chains from one sample in a study of blood T cells in healthy people across ages. TCRdb called the 5' RACE reads again in MiXCR, with one record for every CDR3 protein. The data hold roughly 1,500,000 distinct CDR3 sequences, with about 32% observed a single time. The sample taken for sequencing was blood. All receptors come from a woman in her 30s in good health. CDR3s include the opening cysteine and the closing phenylalanine or tryptophan. The D gene is left open where the match is weak. Clone size, where shown, is once, few, many, or a class for clones that have expanded.

TRBV5-1	.	.	TRBJ2-7	CASSLYAGGDAEQYF	TGCGCCAGCAGCTTGTATGCAGGGGGGGATGCCGAGCAGTACTTC
TRBV19	.	TRBD1	TRBJ1-2	CACRQGNGYTF	TGTGCCTGCCGACAGGGGAATGGCTACACCTTC
TRBV20-1	few	.	TRBJ2-7	CSASPEGRFYEQYF	TGCAGTGCTAGCCCCGAGGGGAGATTCTACGAGCAGTACTTC
TRBV14	.	.	TRBJ2-3	CPSSPVLGRGTDTQYF	TGTCCCAGCAGCCCTGTGCTGGGGCGTGGGACAGATACGCAGTATTTT
TRBV20-1	few	TRBD1	TRBJ2-5	CSAVSPGTAPRETQYF	TGCAGTGCAGTTTCACCCGGGACAGCACCTAGGGAGACCCAGTACTTC
TRBV20-1	many	.	TRBJ2-3	CSAKMGSTDTQYF	TGCAGTGCTAAAATGGGGAGCACAGATACGCAGTATTTT
TRBV5-1	.	TRBD1	TRBJ1-6	CAGSSGTGNNSPLHF	TGCGCCGGCAGCTCAGGGACAGGCAATAATTCACCCCTCCACTTT
TRBV20-1	few	TRBD1	TRBJ1-2	CSAADRVEGYTF	TGCAGTGCTGCTGACAGGGTTGAGGGCTACACCTTC
TRBV9	.	.	TRBJ1-1	CASSVSSTAEAFF	TGTGCCAGCAGCGTTTCCAGTACCGCTGAAGCTTTCTTT
TRBV20-1	few	TRBD1	TRBJ1-1	CSAGGDRGPDTEAFF	TGCAGTGCCGGGGGGGACAGGGGGCCGGACACTGAAGCTTTCTTT
TRBV12-3/TRBV12-4	.	.	TRBJ2-3	CASSKESLSADTQYF	TGTGCCAGCAGCAAGGAGAGCCTTAGTGCAGATACGCAGTATTTT
TRBV6-1	few	TRBD1	TRBJ1-2	CASSEEGAGGYTF	TGTGCCAGCAGTGAAGAGGGGGCGGGTGGCTACACCTTC
TRBV29-1	.	TRBD1	TRBJ1-1	CSVGGTGSCTEAFF	TGCAGCGTTGGCGGGACAGGTTCATGCACTGAAGCTTTCTTT
TRBV2	.	.	TRBJ2-2	CASGGNSGTGELFF	TGTGCCAGCGGGGGGAACAGTGGGACCGGGGAGCTGTTTTTT
TRBV3-1	few	.	TRBJ2-5	CASSQASDRGRGTQYF	TGTGCCAGCAGCCAAGCCTCGGATCGGGGAAGAGGGACCCAGTACTTC
TRBV4-1	.	.	TRBJ2-2	CASSQDPRRGYTGELFF	TGCGCCAGCAGCCAAGACCCGAGACGGGGATATACCGGGGAGCTGTTTTTT
TRBV9	few	.	TRBJ2-3	CASSVGSSNTDTQYF	TGTGCCAGCAGCGTAGGCTCTAGCAACACAGATACGCAGTATTTT
TRBV5-6	.	.	TRBJ1-5	CAGSNFDQPQHF	TGTGCCGGCAGTAATTTTGATCAGCCCCAGCATTTT
TRBV11-2	.	.	TRBJ2-1	CASSLDGSAQFF	TGTGCCAGCAGCTTAGACGGGTCGGCCCAGTTCTTC
TRBV14	.	.	TRBJ1-1	CASSPPGAQNTEAFF	TGTGCCAGCAGCCCTCCCGGGGCCCAGAACACTGAAGCTTTCTTT
TRBV28	.	TRBD1	TRBJ1-6	CASSLYRGQGNSPLHF	TGTGCCAGCAGTTTATACAGGGGACAGGGGAATTCACCCCTCCACTTT
TRBV6-1	.	.	TRBJ2-2	CASRGDLRSGELFF	TGTGCCAGCAGGGGGGATCTTCGTTCCGGGGAGCTGTTTTTT
TRBV4-1	few	.	TRBJ2-1	CASSQGSVSNNEQFF	TGCGCCAGCAGCCAAGGTAGCGTCTCCAACAATGAGCAGTTCTTC
TRBV6-6	.	.	TRBJ1-4	CASSQRAFATNEKLFF	TGTGCCAGCAGCCAGCGCGCATTTGCAACTAATGAAAAACTGTTTTTT
TRBV18	.	.	TRBJ1-1	CASSGQNQGNTEAFF	TGTGCCAGCTCCGGGCAGAACCAGGGGAACACTGAAGCTTTCTTT
TRBV11-2	few	TRBD2	TRBJ2-1	CASSPGLLSEQFF	TGTGCCAGCAGCCCGGGACTATTGTCTGAGCAGTTCTTC
TRBV5-1	once	TRBD2	TRBJ2-1	CAGSLATTLTSGVAEQFF	TGCGCCGGCAGCTTGGCGACGACCCTGACTAGCGGGGTTGCTGAGCAGTTCTTC
TRBV20-1	few	TRBD2	TRBJ2-7	CSAAGTSGSNEQYF	TGCAGTGCTGCCGGGACTAGCGGGAGTAACGAGCAGTACTTC
TRBV6-6	.	TRBD2	TRBJ2-1	CASSYGAGGRNEQFF	TGTGCCAGCAGTTACGGAGCGGGGGGGCGAAATGAGCAGTTCTTC
TRBV6-6	few	.	TRBJ2-2	CASSYSGTGELFF	TGTGCCAGCAGTTACTCAGGGACCGGGGAGCTGTTTTTT
TRBV12-3/TRBV12-4	.	TRBD2	TRBJ2-3	CASTTLAGVVDTQYF	TGTGCCAGCACTACTTTAGCGGGGGTTGTGGATACGCAGTATTTT
TRBV2	few	TRBD2	TRBJ2-1	CASTKGGNNEQFF	TGTGCCAGCACCAAGGGAGGGAACAATGAGCAGTTCTTC
TRBV4-1	.	.	TRBJ1-4	CASSQAGTANEKLFF	TGCGCCAGCAGCCAAGCGGGGACTGCGAATGAAAAACTGTTTTTT
TRBV15	few	TRBD1	TRBJ2-7	CATSRDLGTGVEQYF	TGTGCCACCAGCAGAGATTTGGGGACAGGGGTCGAGCAGTACTTC
TRBV4-2	once	TRBD1	TRBJ1-4	CASSQAIGTGLSEKLFF	TGTGCCAGCAGCCAGGCGATCGGGACAGGGTTGAGTGAAAAACTGTTTTTT
TRBV18	.	.	TRBJ2-5	CASSPQLETQYF	TGTGCCAGCTCACCGCAATTGGAGACCCAGTACTTC
TRBV28	few	.	TRBJ2-5	CASSPSTRGYYQETQYF	TGTGCCAGCAGTCCCTCGACGCGGGGCTATTACCAAGAGACCCAGTACTTC
TRBV3-1	few	.	TRBJ2-1	CASSRPGPYNEQFF	TGTGCCAGCAGCCGCCCGGGACCCTACAATGAGCAGTTCTTC
TRBV6-6	.	.	TRBJ1-1	CASSPHGVNTEAFF	TGTGCCAGCAGTCCCCACGGGGTGAACACTGAAGCTTTCTTT
TRBV7-3	few	TRBD2	TRBJ2-7	CASSLGAGETSEQYF	TGTGCCAGCAGCCTTGGGGCGGGGGAGACTTCCGAGCAGTACTTC